The 8 T cell receptor beta chains listed next were all sequenced from one sample in a study of tumor-infiltrating lymphocytes in primary liver carcinoma. Making TCR beta cDNA involved approximately 0.5 ug total RNA and a constant-region primer. ARM-PCR, slightly modified, supplied the TCR beta libraries through three nested multiplex PCR rounds. TRBV1-TRBV30 forward primers and a C-beta reverse primer were used in the first two PCR rounds, which each ran for around 11 cycles. TCRdb processed the multiplex PCR reads anew with MiXCR; each CDR3 protein has one entry. The data show 95,000 to 100,000 distinct CDR3 sequences, around two thirds seen once. Both RNA and DNA were isolated together from approximately 20-30 mg of bulk tissue that had not been sorted. Input material: liver tumor tissue from sampling region 2. Subset here: tumor region T2, inferior pole. Source of these receptors: a woman aged 60-70 years with primary liver carcinoma and hepatitis B virus infection.

This clonotype was seen only once. CDR3 coding DNA: TGCAGCGTATGGACAGGGATTAAGGGAAACATTCAGTACTTC. This encodes CSVWTGIKGNIQYF. V usage is TRBV29-1 and J usage is TRBJ2-4; TRBD1 matches 8 bases. Germline CDR1 reads SQVTM; CDR2 reads ANQGSEA. With V trimmed by 6 bases and J by 6 bases, 10 bases remained unmatched. The CDR3 runs to 14 residues.

To note about this clonotype: Sequence at one end of the junction differs from germline and may be a read error. The gene calls are TRBV9 and TRBJ1-2; the D is unclear. This CDR3 has 15 amino acids. Germline V lookup: CDR1 SGDLS, CDR2 YYNGEE. CDR3 in amino acids: CASSPGVVANYGCTF. CDR3 nucleotides: TGTGCCAGCAGCCCAGGAGTGGTCGCTAACTATGGCTGCACCTTC.

The V gene is TRBV11-2, the J gene TRBJ2-1, with D possibly called TRBD1 or TRBD2 (5 bases each). The CDR3 has 16 residues. V lost 0 bases to trimming and J lost 8 bases, with 17 bases between them. CDR1 SGHAT and CDR2 FQNNGV come from the germline V gene. CDR3 protein: CASSLDLRGGADEQFF. For the CDR3, the DNA is TGTGCCAGCAGCTTAGATCTGAGGGGTGGGGCTGATGAGCAGTTCTTC.

This clonotype was seen at least ten times. Written as DNA, the CDR3 is TGTGCCAGCAGTTTAAGAGGGACCCGCTACGAGCAGTACTTC. It specifies CASSLRGTRYEQYF. This chain links TRBV28 with TRBJ2-7; D is possibly TRBD1 or TRBD2 (5 bases each). V lost 2 bases, J lost 3 bases, and 11 bases lay in between. CDR3 length: 14 amino acids. Germline CDR1 and CDR2: MDHEN and SYDVKM. Using reference TRBV28 and TRBJ2-7 for the parts outside the CDR3, the full variable domain is DVKVTQSSRYLVKRTGEKVFLECVQDMDHENMFWYRQDPGLGLRLIYFSYDVKMKEKGDIPEGYSVSREKKERFSLILESASTNQTSMYLCASSLRGTRYEQYFGPGTRLTVT.

Concerning this clonotype: The junction and the germline gene differ at one end; a read error may be behind it. CDR3 residues: CTSNPQRGEAFF. For the CDR3, the DNA is TGTACCAGTAACCCGCAGAGGGGAGAAGCTTTCTTT. V and J are TRBV19 and TRBJ1-1; the D gene is possibly TRBD1 (5 bases). The CDR3 has 12 amino acids. Germline loops: CDR1 LNHDA, CDR2 SQIVND (reference sequence).

The gene calls are TRBV5-1 and TRBJ2-3, with a possible D match to TRBD2 (6 bases). Germline loops: CDR1 SGHRS, CDR2 YFSETQ. Trimming left V 2 bases short and J 0 bases short, with 16 bases between. The CDR3 runs to 17 residues. CDR3 region: CASSFVVAAWSTDTQYF. The CDR3 bases are TGCGCCAGCAGCTTCGTGGTAGCGGCGTGGAGCACAGATACGCAGTATTTT.

As regards this clonotype: At one end, the junction sequence differs from germline, possibly due to a read error. This chain joins TRBV11-3 and TRBJ1-1, with no clear D. This CDR3 is built from 14 residues. Germline V gene sequence: CDR1 SGHNT, CDR2 YENEEA. The CDR3 DNA reads TGTACCATCAGCCAGGACGGCTTGAACGCTGAAGCTTTCTTT. Translating gives CTISQDGLNAEAFF.

The V call is TRBV7-9, the J call TRBJ1-1; weak D call: TRBD1 (5 bases). The V end lost 8 bases, the J end lost 1 base, and 20 bases lay between the germline ends. The CDR3 length is 16 residues. Per germline, CDR1 SEHNR and CDR2 FQNEAQ (reference sequence). The CDR3 DNA reads as TGTGCCAGCGGGGCTGGGGCGCGGCAGGAGAACACTGAAGCTTTCTTT. This sequence encodes CASGAGARQENTEAFF. The full variable domain, rest sourced from reference TRBV7-9 and TRBJ1-1, is DTGVSQNPRHKITKRGQNVTFRCDPISEHNRLYWYRQTLGQGPEFLTYFQNEAQLEKSRLLSDRFSAERPKGSFSTLEIQRTEQGDSAMYLCASGAGARQENTEAFFGQGTRLTVV.